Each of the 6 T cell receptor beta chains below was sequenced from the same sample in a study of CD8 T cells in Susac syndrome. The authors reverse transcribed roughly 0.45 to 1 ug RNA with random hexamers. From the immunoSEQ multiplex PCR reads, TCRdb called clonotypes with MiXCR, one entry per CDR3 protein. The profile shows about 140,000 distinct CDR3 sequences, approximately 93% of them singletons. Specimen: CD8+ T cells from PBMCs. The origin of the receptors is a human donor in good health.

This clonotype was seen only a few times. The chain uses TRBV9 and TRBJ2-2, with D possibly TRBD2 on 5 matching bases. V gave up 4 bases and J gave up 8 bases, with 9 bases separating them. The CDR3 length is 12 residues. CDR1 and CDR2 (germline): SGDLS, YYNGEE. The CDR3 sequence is CASSTRGGELFF. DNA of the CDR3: TGTGCCAGCAGCACCCGCGGGGGGGAGCTGTTTTTT. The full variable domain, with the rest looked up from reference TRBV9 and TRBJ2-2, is DSGVTQTPKHLITATGQRVTLRCSPRSGDLSVYWYQQSLDQGLQFLIQYYNGEERAKGNILERFSAQQFPDLHSELNLSSLELGDSALYFCASSTRGGELFFGEGSRLTVL.

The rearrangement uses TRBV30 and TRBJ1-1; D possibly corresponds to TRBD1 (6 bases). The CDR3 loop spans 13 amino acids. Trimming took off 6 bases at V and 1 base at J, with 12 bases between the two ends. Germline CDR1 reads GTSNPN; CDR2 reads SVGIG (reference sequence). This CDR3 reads CACKARGNTEAFF. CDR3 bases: TGTGCCTGTAAAGCCAGGGGGAACACTGAAGCTTTCTTT.

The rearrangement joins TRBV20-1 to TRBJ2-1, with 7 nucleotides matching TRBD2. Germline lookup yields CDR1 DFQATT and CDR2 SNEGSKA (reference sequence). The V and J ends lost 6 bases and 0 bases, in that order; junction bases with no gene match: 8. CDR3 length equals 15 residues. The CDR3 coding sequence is TGCAGTGCCCCGGGAGCGGGATTCTCCTACAATGAGCAGTTCTTC. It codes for CSAPGAGFSYNEQFF.

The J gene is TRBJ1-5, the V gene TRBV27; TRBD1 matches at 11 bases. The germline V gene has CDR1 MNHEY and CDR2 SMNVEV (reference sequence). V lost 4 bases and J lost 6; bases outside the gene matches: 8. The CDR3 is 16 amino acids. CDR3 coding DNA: TGTGCCAGCAGTTCCTCGCCGGGACAGGGGGGTCAGCCCCAGCATTTT. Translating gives CASSSSPGQGGQPQHF.

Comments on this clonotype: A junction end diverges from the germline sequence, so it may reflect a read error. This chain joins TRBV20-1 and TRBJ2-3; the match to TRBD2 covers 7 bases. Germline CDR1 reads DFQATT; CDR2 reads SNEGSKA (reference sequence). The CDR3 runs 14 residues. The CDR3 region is CSARAGPSTDTQYF. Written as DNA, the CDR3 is TGCAGTGCCAGAGCGGGACCGTCCACAGATACGCAGTATTTT.

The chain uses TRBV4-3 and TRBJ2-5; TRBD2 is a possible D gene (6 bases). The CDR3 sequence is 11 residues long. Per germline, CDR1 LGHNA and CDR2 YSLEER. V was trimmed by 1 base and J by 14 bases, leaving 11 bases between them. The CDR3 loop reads CASSQGGDLYF. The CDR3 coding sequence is TGCGCCAGCAGCCAAGGCGGGGACCTCTACTTC.